This TCR beta chain was captured by sequencing in a study of blood T cell repertoires in COVID-19. Only in-frame clones appear in the TCRdb table, and some are missing; sequencing was by immunoSEQ multiplex PCR. The sample has 300,000 or so clones, about nine tenths seen once; the top ten hold about 4%. V gave up 1 base and J gave up 4 bases, with 10 bases separating them. This CDR3 contains 14 residues. The germline V gene has CDR1 ENHRY and CDR2 SYGVKD. J is TRBJ1-2 and V is TRBV10-3; a possible D gene is TRBD1 (6 bases). The sequence came from a middle-aged woman with acute or convalescent COVID-19. The sequencing sample was made of peripheral blood. The CDR3 reads CAISELDRFYGYTF. The CDR3 nucleotides read TGTGCCATCAGTGAGTTGGACAGATTCTATGGCTACACCTTC.